This T cell receptor beta chain was profiled in a study of blood T cell repertoires in COVID-19. This table comes from immunoSEQ multiplex PCR, and its TCRdb copy is limited to in-frame clones, with some not included. The table has about 50,000 clones, 75% to 90% seen once; the top ten hold approximately 6.4%. Germline V gene lookup returns CDR1 MNHEY and CDR2 SVGAGI. With 5 bases removed from V and 6 bases from J, the gap between germline ends came to 18 bases. CDR3 length: 15 residues. The receptor was isolated from a man aged 60 to 69 with acute or convalescent COVID-19. V is TRBV6-5 and J is TRBJ2-3; D perhaps matches TRBD2 (5 bases). The sequenced material came from peripheral blood. The CDR3 loop reads CASSHPDYSEDTQYF. The DNA of the CDR3 is TGTGCCAGCAGTCACCCCGACTATAGCGAGGATACGCAGTATTTT.